One sample yielded the 26 T cell receptor beta chains listed below, sequenced in a study of control samples from healthy donors and cancer patients. Repertoires were generated with immunoSEQ multiplex PCR, while TCRdb's copy carries only in-frame clones and drops some. The table counts about 190,000 clones; 2.2% lies in the top ten. The sequencing input was blood. Receptor source: a woman younger than 45 in good health.

The chain couples TRBV7-6 to TRBJ2-7; D is possibly TRBD2 (6 bases). Germline V gene data show CDR1 as SGHVS and CDR2 as FNYEAQ. The CDR3 runs 14 residues. The V and J ends lost 4 bases and 6 bases respectively, with 16 bases between them. CDR3 coding DNA: TGTGCCAGCAGCTCGTCTGGAGGCGGGATCGAGCAGTACTTC. This codes for CASSSSGGGIEQYF. The whole variable domain, remainder taken from reference TRBV7-6 and TRBJ2-7, is GAGVSQSPRYKVTKRGQDVALRCDPISGHVSLYWYRQALGQGPEFLTYFNYEAQQDKSGLPNDRFSAERPEGSISTLTIQRTEQRDSAMYRCASSSSGGGIEQYFGPGTRLTVT.

The gene calls are TRBV19 and TRBJ1-2; D gene ambiguous. V was clipped by 4 bases and J by 2 bases, with 17 bases between them. Germline V CDR1 and CDR2: LNHDA, SQIVND (reference sequence). This CDR3 has 16 residues. CDR3 sequence (DNA): TGTGCCAGTAGTACCTGGACGGTCTCTATGAACTATGGCTACACCTTC. This codes for CASSTWTVSMNYGYTF.

The V and J genes are TRBV6-2 or TRBV6-3 and TRBJ1-2; 7 nucleotides align to TRBD1. From germline, CDR1 is MNHEY and CDR2 SVGEGT. The V and J ends lost 2 bases and 4 bases, in that order; junction bases with no gene match: 4. The CDR3 runs to 14 residues. DNA for the CDR3: TGTGCCAGCAGTTACACAGGGGAGCCCTATGGCTACACCTTC. As protein: CASSYTGEPYGYTF.

J is TRBJ1-3 and V is TRBV6-5; TRBD1 is a possible D gene (5 bases). This CDR3 comprises 15 residues. Germline CDR1 is MNHEY and CDR2 is SVGAGI. The germline V and J ends were trimmed by 4 bases and 4 bases, with 14 bases remaining between them. The CDR3 nucleotides are TGTGCCAGCAGTTGGGGGGATACCCGAGGAAACACCATATATTTT. This gives the protein CASSWGDTRGNTIYF.

The CDR3 bases are TGTGCCACCAGTGATTACAGGGAGGTCGGGGAGCTGTTTTTT. It encodes CATSDYREVGELFF. The V call is TRBV24-1, the J call TRBJ2-2; D may match TRBD1 or TRBD2 (6 bases each). The CDR3 sequence is 14 residues long. CDR1 and CDR2 from the germline V gene are KGHDR and SFDVKD. Deletions cut 2 bases from V and 7 bases from J, with 10 bases between.

This chain uses TRBV11-3 with TRBJ2-2; TRBD1 is a possible D gene (5 bases). V lost 0 bases, J lost 7 bases, and 15 bases lay in between. The CDR3 is 16 residues long. CDR1 SGHNT and CDR2 YENEEA come from the germline V gene. CDR3 sequence: CASSLDLLKGHGELFF. Written as DNA, the CDR3 is TGTGCCAGCAGCTTAGATCTATTGAAGGGGCACGGGGAGCTGTTTTTT.

CDR3: CASSEGTGVYNEQFF. CDR3 DNA: TGTGCCAGCAGTGAGGGGACAGGGGTATACAATGAGCAGTTCTTC. The chain is built from TRBV2 and TRBJ2-1; 10 bases are shared with TRBD1. The V segment lost 3 bases and the J segment 4 bases; nucleotides outside the gene matches: 3. The CDR3 runs 15 residues. Germline loops: CDR1 SNHLY, CDR2 FYNNEI.

The V call is TRBV4-3, the J call TRBJ1-6; TRBD1 is a possible D gene (5 bases). The CDR3 has 16 amino acids. CDR1 is LGHNA, CDR2 YSLEER, per germline. With 0 bases removed from V and 2 bases from J, the gap between germline ends came to 8 bases. The DNA of the CDR3 is TGCGCCAGCAGCCAAGAGAGGGACCCCTATAATTCACCCCTCCACTTT. Amino acid sequence: CASSQERDPYNSPLHF.

The chain links TRBV13 to TRBJ1-2; 7 positions agree with TRBD1. Germline V gene lookup returns CDR1 PRHDT and CDR2 FYEKMQ (reference sequence). Germline trimming cut 3 bases from V and 8 bases from J; bases unmatched to any gene: 9. This CDR3 is 14 amino acids long. The CDR3 sequence: CASSFGGGSEGYTF. CDR3 in DNA: TGTGCCAGCAGCTTTGGAGGGGGCTCGGAGGGCTACACCTTC.

The V gene is TRBV5-6, the J gene TRBJ1-6, with TRBD1 matching over 12 bases. Germline lookup yields CDR1 SGHDT and CDR2 YYEEEE. With V trimmed by 4 bases and J by 10 bases, 9 bases remained unmatched. The CDR3 length is 16 residues. The CDR3 loop is CASSKGTGGAESPLHF. CDR3 sequence (DNA): TGTGCCAGCAGCAAGGGGACAGGGGGCGCAGAATCACCCCTCCACTTT. Full variable domain (missing parts from reference TRBV5-6 and TRBJ1-6): DAGVTQSPTHLIKTRGQQVTLRCSPKSGHDTVSWYQQALGQGPQFIFQYYEEEERQRGNFPDRFSGHQFPNYSSELNVNALLLGDSALYLCASSKGTGGAESPLHFGNGTRLTVT.

The gene calls are TRBV4-1 and TRBJ2-1; 12 bases match TRBD2. This CDR3 region has 17 residues. V was clipped by 1 base and J by 8 bases; unmatched bases: 9. Germline V lookup: CDR1 MGHRA, CDR2 YSYEKL. CDR3 residues: CASSQGILASGGDEQFF. The CDR3 coding sequence is TGCGCCAGCAGCCAAGGTATATTGGCTAGCGGGGGGGATGAGCAGTTCTTC.

The chain combines TRBV28 with TRBJ1-2, with 7 bases aligning to TRBD1. The germline CDR1 and CDR2 sequences are MDHEN and SYDVKM. The CDR3 is made up of 17 amino acids. V was pared by 4 bases and J by 1 base, with 12 bases of the junction left unmatched. This chain's CDR3 is CASSSPGQRTLNYGYTF. The CDR3 DNA sequence: TGTGCCAGCAGTTCCCCGGGACAGAGAACCCTTAACTATGGCTACACCTTC.

The V gene is TRBV9, the J gene TRBJ1-3, with D tentatively TRBD1 (5 bases). V was pared by 4 bases and J by 7 bases, with 18 bases between. CDR3 length: 15 amino acids. In germline, CDR1 is SGDLS, CDR2 YYNGEE. The CDR3 spells CASSLDSQGVNTIYF. CDR3 bases: TGTGCCAGCAGCCTAGACTCGCAGGGTGTCAACACCATATATTTT.

The CDR3 nucleotides are TGTGCCAGCAGTGCGAGGGGGCGAGGTGAAAAACTGTTTTTT. Protein: CASSARGRGEKLFF. The chain combines TRBV25-1 with TRBJ1-4; 7 bases map to TRBD1. This CDR3 has 14 amino acids. The V gene end was trimmed by 4 bases and the J gene end by 7 bases; junction bases not matched to a gene: 6. Germline loops: CDR1 MGHDK, CDR2 SYGVNS.

This chain joins TRBV5-5 and TRBJ2-2, with unresolved D. The CDR3 is 12 amino acids. In germline, CDR1 is SGHKS, CDR2 YYEKEE (reference sequence). V gave up 4 bases and J gave up 0 bases, with 1 base separating them. CDR3 in DNA: TGTGCCAGCAGCCCGAACACCGGGGAGCTGTTTTTT. Its protein is CASSPNTGELFF.

The chain joins TRBV4-1 to TRBJ1-6; TRBD1 agrees at 7 bases. Germline V gene lookup returns CDR1 MGHRA and CDR2 YSYEKL. The CDR3 totals 17 residues. Losses at the gene ends were 4 bases for V and 0 bases for J; bases not matched to a gene: 6. CDR3 protein: CASSLDRARSYNSPLHF. Written as DNA, the CDR3 is TGCGCCAGCAGCCTCGACAGGGCTCGCTCCTATAATTCACCCCTCCACTTT.

The chain employs TRBV5-1 and TRBJ1-1; D is undetermined. V gave up 2 bases and J gave up 1 base, with 6 bases separating them. Germline assignment: CDR1 SGHRS and CDR2 YFSETQ. The CDR3 runs 13 residues. The CDR3 nucleotides are TGCGCCAGCAGCTTCGAAGGGAACACTGAAGCTTTCTTT. This gives the protein CASSFEGNTEAFF. Complete variable domain (other parts from reference TRBV5-1 and TRBJ1-1): KAGVTQTPRYLIKTRGQQVTLSCSPISGHRSVSWYQQTPGQGLQFLFEYFSETQRNKGNFPGRFSGRQFSNSRSEMNVSTLELGDSALYLCASSFEGNTEAFFGQGTRLTVV.

Here the CDR3 reads CSVQLKGSPYNSPLHF. The CDR3 nucleotides read TGCAGCGTTCAACTTAAAGGGAGTCCCTATAATTCACCCCTCCACTTT. The V and J genes are TRBV29-1 and TRBJ1-6; D ambiguous. CDR1 and CDR2 from the germline V gene are SQVTM and ANQGSEA. The V gene lost 5 bases and the J gene lost 2 bases, with 16 bases spanning the gap. This CDR3 is 16 amino acids long.

This chain uses TRBV28 with TRBJ1-2; perhaps TRBD1 as D (5 bases). Germline-derived CDR1 and CDR2 are MDHEN and SYDVKM. The CDR3 loop spans 13 amino acids. The V end lost 7 bases, the J end lost 4 bases, and 13 bases lay between the germline ends. As DNA, the CDR3 is TGTGCCAGCACCGGGGCCAGGGCCTATGGCTACACCTTC. Protein: CASTGARAYGYTF.

The chain links TRBV12-3 or TRBV12-4 to TRBJ1-1; D is uncertain. V dropped 3 bases and J dropped 8 bases, with 10 bases sitting between them. This CDR3 spans 12 amino acids. The CDR3 region has the DNA TGTGCCAGCAGTTTGGGTCGACCCGAAGCTTTCTTT. Translated: CASSLGRPEAFF.

CDR3 sequence (DNA): TGTGCCAGCACCCCCCCGGGGGGCGGCTATGGCTACACCTTC. Its translation: CASTPPGGGYGYTF. The chain links TRBV28 to TRBJ1-2; possible D gene TRBD1, 6 bases. CDR1 and CDR2 (germline): MDHEN, SYDVKM. V lost 7 bases to trimming and J lost 4 bases, with 16 bases between them. The CDR3 sequence is 14 residues long.

The V gene is TRBV27, the J gene TRBJ1-6; D is uncertain. This CDR3 comprises 12 residues. CDR1 MNHEY and CDR2 SMNVEV come from the germline V gene (reference sequence). Trimming removed 6 bases at V and 2 bases at J, with 2 bases between. CDR3 in amino acids: CASSTYNSPLHF. In DNA, the CDR3 is TGTGCCAGCAGCACCTATAATTCACCCCTCCACTTT.

The rearrangement links TRBV2 to TRBJ1-2; D not certain. Germline-derived CDR1 and CDR2 are SNHLY and FYNNEI. The germline V and J ends were trimmed by 7 bases and 4 bases, with 19 bases remaining between them. The CDR3 spans 15 residues. CDR3 loop: CASKPGYLLSYGYTF. CDR3 DNA sequence: TGTGCCAGCAAGCCGGGATATCTCCTTTCCTATGGCTACACCTTC.

The chain uses TRBV28 and TRBJ1-1, with D perhaps TRBD1 (6 bases). V was clipped by 8 bases and J by 10 bases, with 23 bases between them. The CDR3 consists of 14 residues. Germline V CDR1 and CDR2: MDHEN, SYDVKM. CDR3 in amino acids: CASRPPGPGVRAFF. CDR3 nucleotide sequence: TGTGCCAGCCGTCCCCCGGGACCAGGGGTCAGAGCTTTCTTT.

The chain employs TRBV28 and TRBJ2-2; the match to TRBD2 covers 8 bases. The germline gives CDR1 MDHEN, CDR2 SYDVKM. V was clipped by 6 bases and J by 7 bases; unmatched bases: 10. This CDR3 is built from 15 residues. The CDR3 sequence is CASSLGTRGGGELFF. Here the CDR3 DNA reads TGTGCCAGCAGCCTCGGGACTAGAGGGGGCGGGGAGCTGTTTTTT.

This chain joins TRBV6-5 and TRBJ1-2, with D hard to call. The CDR3 consists of 15 residues. Germline V gives CDR1 MNHEY, CDR2 SVGAGI. Trimming took off 6 bases at V and 3 bases at J, with 17 bases between the two ends. The CDR3 nucleotides read TGTGCCAGCAGAGGGCGACCAGAAACAGACTATGGCTACACCTTC. Its translation is CASRGRPETDYGYTF.